This passage covers 24 T cell receptor beta chains from one sample sequenced in a study of blood T cell repertoires in COVID-19 (dated by TCRdb to 2019 to 2021). Libraries were prepared through the immunoSEQ multiplex PCR assay. What TCRdb holds here is the immuneACCESS table cut down to in-frame rearrangements. Part of the clones is not present; checked against another copy, under half of the missing clones reflect an unresolved V gene, and the others are unexplained. The sample table records fewer than 95,000 clones; 70% to 90% of these occur just once. 4% to 5.5% of the sample is held by the ten biggest clonotypes. Sample: peripheral blood. These receptors all come from a woman at least 80 years old with acute or convalescent COVID-19.

The chain joins TRBV6-6 to TRBJ2-7, with 7 bases aligning to TRBD1. The germline gives CDR1 MNHNY, CDR2 SVGAGI (reference sequence). The trim removed 1 base at V and 5 bases at J, leaving 5 bases unmatched. The CDR3 has 14 residues. The CDR3 spells CASSYLTGKNEQYF. CDR3 DNA sequence: TGTGCCAGCAGTTACTTGACAGGGAAGAACGAGCAGTACTTC.

This CDR3 reads CASSPAASDRTDTQYF. The CDR3 nucleotides are TGTGCCAGCAGCCCCGCGGCTAGCGACCGCACAGATACGCAGTATTTT. The chain uses TRBV7-2 and TRBJ2-3; maybe TRBD2 (6 bases). Looked up from germline, CDR1 is SGHTA and CDR2 is FQGNSA. Deletions cut 5 bases from V and 1 base from J, with 16 bases between. The CDR3 is made up of 16 amino acids.

This chain uses TRBV30 with TRBJ2-7; D possibly corresponds to TRBD1 (6 bases). Trimming took 0 bases from V and 4 from J, leaving 13 bases between them. CDR3 length: 14 amino acids. The germline V gene has CDR1 GTSNPN and CDR2 SVGIG (reference sequence). CDR3 nucleotide sequence: TGTGCCTGGAGTGTACGCAGGGGTGGATACGAGCAGTACTTC. The encoded protein is CAWSVRRGGYEQYF.

This clone showed up just once. The CDR3 DNA follows: TGTGCCTGGACTCTGGGGACAGGGAGGTTTAATGAGCAGTTCTTC. This codes for CAWTLGTGRFNEQFF. This chain joins TRBV30 and TRBJ2-1; TRBD1 matches at 9 bases. Trimming cost V 4 bases and J 7 bases; bases outside gene matches: 11. Germline loops: CDR1 GTSNPN, CDR2 SVGIG (reference sequence). The CDR3 runs to 15 residues.

The chain employs TRBV7-3 and TRBJ2-3; 7 bases align to TRBD2. The CDR3 contains 12 residues. After removal of 5 bases from V and 8 bases from J, the junction contained 4 bases not matched to a gene. CDR1 SGHTA and CDR2 FQGTGA come from the germline V gene. This CDR3 reads CASSLGLGTQYF. Written as DNA, the CDR3 is TGTGCCAGCAGCCTCGGACTAGGTACGCAGTATTTT.

This clone is labeled medium-sized. The CDR3 region is CASSLMDTSNEQFF. The CDR3 nucleotides are TGCGCCAGCAGCTTGATGGACACTTCTAATGAGCAGTTCTTC. The V gene is TRBV5-1, the J gene TRBJ2-1; maybe TRBD1 (5 bases). V was cut by 1 base and J by 7 bases, with 12 bases left in between. CDR1 SGHRS and CDR2 YFSETQ come from the germline V gene. The CDR3 has 14 amino acids.

V gene TRBV6-1 combines with J gene TRBJ1-2, with D perhaps TRBD1 (6 bases). Between the trimmed V and J ends, which lost 0 bases and 4 bases, there was a span of 15 bases. CDR1 is MNHNS, CDR2 SASEGT, per germline. The CDR3 is made up of 16 amino acids. The CDR3 sequence is CASSEAQLKDSYGYTF. As DNA, the CDR3 is TGTGCCAGCAGTGAAGCCCAACTAAAGGACAGCTATGGCTACACCTTC.

The genes are TRBV9 and TRBJ2-1, with a weak D call TRBD1 (6 bases). Trimming removed 6 bases at V and 2 bases at J, with 15 bases between. Germline values: CDR1 SGDLS, CDR2 YYNGEE. The CDR3 sequence is 15 residues long. The CDR3 here is CASTQGTQTYNEQFF. CDR3 in DNA: TGTGCCAGCACCCAGGGGACACAAACCTACAATGAGCAGTTCTTC.

Only one count was recorded for this clone. The CDR3 sequence: CASSSTGSGAIQYF. CDR3 sequence (DNA): TGTGCCAGCAGCTCGACAGGGTCAGGGGCAATCCAGTACTTC. The rearrangement links TRBV11-1 to TRBJ2-7, with 7 bases identical to TRBD1. The CDR3 consists of 14 residues. Losses at the gene ends were 4 bases for V and 10 bases for J; bases not matched to a gene: 13. Germline V gene lookup returns CDR1 SGHAT and CDR2 FQDESV (reference sequence). Using reference TRBV11-1 and TRBJ2-7 for the parts outside the CDR3, the full variable domain is EAEVAQSPRYKITEKSQAVAFWCDPISGHATLYWYRQILGQGPELLVQFQDESVVDDSQLPKDRFSAERLKGVDSTLKIQPAELGDSAMYLCASSSTGSGAIQYFGPGTRLTVT.

The chain employs TRBV11-1 and TRBJ2-7; possible D gene TRBD2, 5 bases. V was shortened by 2 bases and J by 0 bases, with 11 bases between the two germline ends. This CDR3 has 15 residues. Per germline, CDR1 SGHAT and CDR2 FQDESV (reference sequence). CDR3 nucleotides: TGTGCCAGCAGCTTACGAGCGGTGGACTCCTACGAGCAGTACTTC. It specifies CASSLRAVDSYEQYF.

The rearrangement joins TRBV4-1 to TRBJ2-5, with 10 bases matching TRBD1. Losses at the gene ends were 3 bases for V and 1 base for J; bases not matched to a gene: 8. This CDR3 region has 17 residues. Germline values: CDR1 MGHRA, CDR2 YSYEKL. The CDR3, as DNA: TGCGCCAGCAGCCAGAGAACCGGACAGGGGGTCCAAGAGACCCAGTACTTC. Translated: CASSQRTGQGVQETQYF.

The gene calls are TRBV6-2 or TRBV6-3 and TRBJ2-7; 12 bases are shared with TRBD2. Germline-derived CDR1 and CDR2 are MNHEY and SVGEGT. The junction had 11 bases not matched to a gene; V was cut back by 2 bases and J by 0 bases. The CDR3 covers 19 residues. The CDR3 here is CASSYQLGLAGNSSYEQYF. In DNA, the CDR3 is TGTGCCAGCAGTTACCAATTAGGACTAGCGGGGAATAGCTCCTACGAGCAGTACTTC.

The J gene is TRBJ2-5, the V gene TRBV5-1; no definite D call. Between the trimmed V and J ends, which lost 2 bases and 2 bases, there was a span of 7 bases. The germline V gene encodes CDR1 SGHRS and CDR2 YFSETQ. The CDR3 sequence is 13 residues long. The CDR3, as DNA: TGCGCCAGCAGCTTAAACACACAAGAGACCCAGTACTTC. Protein product: CASSLNTQETQYF.

The chain employs TRBV19 and TRBJ1-5; the D is unclear. This CDR3 contains 19 residues. Germline-derived CDR1 and CDR2 are LNHDA and SQIVND (reference sequence). The V gene lost 2 bases and the J gene lost 0 bases, with 20 bases spanning the gap. CDR3 coding DNA: TGTGCCAGTAGTATATATTGGAGTCGGTGGAGGGATAGCAATCAGCCCCAGCATTTT. Translating gives CASSIYWSRWRDSNQPQHF.

This clone came up once. V gene TRBV7-9 combines with J gene TRBJ1-2; possible D gene TRBD1, 5 bases. The V gene's germline CDR1 is SEHNR and CDR2 FQNEAQ (reference sequence). The CDR3 covers 13 residues. V lost 6 bases and J 6 bases, leaving 14 bases between the germline ends. CDR3 in amino acids: CASSLFDSHGYTF. CDR3 DNA sequence: TGTGCCAGCAGTTTATTCGACAGCCATGGCTACACCTTC.

The rearrangement links TRBV30 to TRBJ2-7; tentative D call: TRBD1 (6 bases). V was pared by 5 bases and J by 2 bases, with 16 bases between. The CDR3 totals 14 residues. CDR1 is GTSNPN, CDR2 SVGIG, per germline (reference sequence). Written as DNA, the CDR3 is TGTGCCTGGGAACCGGGACAAATAACCTACGAGCAGTACTTC. It translates to CAWEPGQITYEQYF.

The rearrangement uses TRBV10-2 and TRBJ1-2; tentative D call: TRBD1 (6 bases). The CDR3 is 14 residues long. Per germline, CDR1 WSHSY and CDR2 SAAADI. V lost 5 bases to trimming and J lost 2 bases, with 12 bases between them. CDR3: CASSNQGRNYGYTF. Written as DNA, the CDR3 is TGCGCCAGCAGTAACCAGGGGCGAAACTATGGCTACACCTTC.

The chain has TRBV6-1 and TRBJ2-7, with D possibly called TRBD1 or TRBD2 (11 bases each). CDR3 length: 19 residues. V lost 3 bases to trimming and J lost 10 bases, with 34 bases between them. Germline CDR1 and CDR2: MNHNS and SASEGT. This CDR3 is CASSDHRDRGFTSGSVQYF. The CDR3 nucleotides read TGTGCCAGCAGTGACCACCGGGACAGGGGGTTTACTAGCGGGAGTGTTCAGTACTTC.

The chain is built from TRBV6-6 and TRBJ2-6; D not certain. Trimming took off 5 bases at V and 0 bases at J, with 8 bases between the two ends. This CDR3 is built from 15 residues. Germline V gives CDR1 MNHNY, CDR2 SVGAGI (reference sequence). CDR3 protein: CASSLHSSGANVLTF. The DNA for the CDR3 is TGTGCCAGCAGTCTCCACAGCTCTGGGGCCAACGTCCTGACTTTC.

The V and J genes are TRBV28 and TRBJ2-3, with D unresolved. The CDR3 runs 15 residues. The V end lost 6 bases, the J end lost 1 base, and 14 bases lay between the germline ends. Germline values: CDR1 MDHEN, CDR2 SYDVKM. CDR3 loop: CASRLWRGGTDTQYF. The CDR3 DNA is TGTGCCAGCAGGCTTTGGCGAGGAGGCACAGATACGCAGTATTTT.

The CDR3 reads CASSFSGTGGEKLFF. CDR3 coding DNA: TGTGCCAGCAGCTTTTCCGGGACAGGGGGTGAAAAACTGTTTTTT. J is TRBJ1-4 and V is TRBV7-6; 11 bases map to TRBD1. Trimming removed 3 bases from V and 7 bases from J; junction bases left unmatched: 4. CDR3 length: 15 amino acids. In germline, CDR1 is SGHVS, CDR2 FNYEAQ.

This clone has a single count. V is TRBV27 and J is TRBJ2-1; 7 positions agree with TRBD1. CDR1 and CDR2 from the germline V gene are MNHEY and SMNVEV (reference sequence). The CDR3 loop spans 13 amino acids. V was pared by 10 bases and J by 4 bases, with 7 bases of the junction left unmatched. The CDR3 region is CATRDSDYNEQFF. The CDR3, as DNA: TGTGCCACCAGGGACAGTGATTACAATGAGCAGTTCTTC.

This chain connects TRBV2 to TRBJ1-5; D not certain. V lost 5 bases to trimming and J lost 3 bases, with 8 bases between them. This CDR3 spans 13 amino acids. Germline assignment: CDR1 SNHLY and CDR2 FYNNEI. The CDR3 loop reads CASSRSDNQPQHF. DNA for the CDR3: TGTGCCAGCAGTCGTAGCGACAATCAGCCCCAGCATTTT.

The J gene is TRBJ1-2, the V gene TRBV7-2; unclear D gene. This CDR3 is 13 amino acids long. Germline loops: CDR1 SGHTA, CDR2 FQGNSA. V was clipped by 3 bases and J by 2 bases, with 7 bases between them. CDR3 sequence: CASSLKRNYGYTF. The CDR3 coding sequence is TGTGCCAGCAGCTTGAAGAGAAACTATGGCTACACCTTC. The whole variable domain, remainder taken from reference TRBV7-2 and TRBJ1-2, is GAGVSQSPSNKVTEKGKDVELRCDPISGHTALYWYRQSLGQGLEFLIYFQGNSAPDKSGLPSDRFSAERTGGSVSTLTIQRTQQEDSAVYLCASSLKRNYGYTFGSGTRLTVV.